Presented here are 2 T cell receptor beta chains from one specimen sequenced in a study of blood T cell repertoires in COVID-19. Libraries were prepared by immunoSEQ multiplex PCR; TCRdb keeps only in-frame clonotypes and omits some of them. The table includes roughly 170,000 clones, about 83% detected once. Material for sequencing was peripheral blood. The origin of the receptors is a man in his forties who had recovered from COVID-19.

This chain uses TRBV6-5 with TRBJ1-2; 7 bases are shared with TRBD1. The V and J ends lost 2 bases and 9 bases, in that order; junction bases with no gene match: 6. Looked up from germline, CDR1 is MNHEY and CDR2 is SVGAGI. The length of the CDR3 is 13 residues. The CDR3 nucleotides are TGTGCCAGCAGTTACCCCCCGGGACAGAGCTACACCTTC. It translates to CASSYPPGQSYTF.

The rearrangement joins TRBV19 to TRBJ1-5; a possible D gene is TRBD1 (5 bases). Trimming cost V 5 bases and J 8 bases, with 10 bases left between them. Per germline, CDR1 LNHDA and CDR2 SQIVND (reference sequence). CDR3 length: 12 residues. Written as DNA, the CDR3 is TGTGCCAGTAGTGGTTGGGGGGAGCCCCAGCATTTT. Translated: CASSGWGEPQHF.